The rows below give T cell receptor beta chains drawn from one sample of a study of T cells expressing NK-cell markers. Following a re-call of the 5' RACE reads, TCRdb has one entry per CDR3 protein and lacks DNA. With roughly 450,000 distinct CDR3 sequences in the sample, the ten largest clones hold almost 1.5%. Sequencing input: blood T cells: a sorted CD56 or NKG2C T cell subset, CD4+ or CD8+ T cells, or bulk PBMC T cells (not recorded which). These receptors were collected from a woman aged 50 to 60 in good health. The CDR3 runs from the conserved cysteine through the conserved F or W.

cdr3_length j_call v_call cdr3_aa
15 TRBJ1-5 TRBV18 CASSPPNRQGEPQHF
14 TRBJ2-1 TRBV7-3 CASSLTSGIPEQFF
14 TRBJ2-5 TRBV6-2/TRBV6-3 CASLLRHSKETQYF
16 TRBJ2-6 TRBV29-1 CSVVYRVASGANVLTF
14 TRBJ2-3 TRBV29-1 CSGKPLAAGDTQYF
14 TRBJ2-5 TRBV20-1 CSARLAGGPGTQYF
14 TRBJ1-4 TRBV3-1 CASSPRAVGEKLFF
16 TRBJ2-2 TRBV27 CASSLMAGDGTGELFF
18 TRBJ2-6 TRBV3-1 CASSQDIVVYSGANVLTF
18 TRBJ2-5 TRBV4-1 CASSPSWASGLGQETQYF
13 TRBJ2-7 TRBV27 CASSLTRRHEQYF
16 TRBJ2-3 TRBV11-2 CASSYHRGPDTDTQYF
14 TRBJ2-2 TRBV5-1 CASTKGLTTGELFF
15 TRBJ1-1 TRBV28 CASSSPGRMNTEAFF
15 TRBJ2-2 TRBV12-3/TRBV12-4 CASKPVGTYTGELFF
13 TRBJ2-1 TRBV24-1 CATSDLGSPGPFF
14 TRBJ2-3 TRBV5-5 CASSRQQGIDTQYF
11 TRBJ2-1 TRBV4-1 CASSQRDKQFF
13 TRBJ2-2 TRBV7-2 CASSSLSTGELFF
16 TRBJ2-2 TRBV20-1 CSATRAGSRLTGELFF
12 TRBJ2-7 TRBV11-3 CASSPRGPEQYF
15 TRBJ2-3 TRBV18 CASSLQGRDTDTQYF
13 TRBJ1-5 TRBV5-5 CASSGTGDQPQHF
15 TRBJ2-1 TRBV10-3 CAISRNDRDGNEQLF
11 TRBJ2-1 TRBV10-2 CASSERGEQFF
14 TRBJ2-1 TRBV3-1 CASSQEGNRPSQFF
13 TRBJ2-5 TRBV7-9 CASSLLAAETQYF
12 TRBJ2-5 TRBV21-1 CASYGIGETQYF
17 TRBJ2-3 TRBV6-1 CASSEEVAGGPRDTQYF
13 TRBJ2-5 TRBV18 CASSRDRQETQYF
15 TRBJ2-7 TRBV27 CASSPPGGSLPEQYF
15 TRBJ2-1 TRBV5-5 CASSLGTSGIDEQFF
14 TRBJ2-3 TRBV5-1 CASSFERLAVTQYF
14 TRBJ2-7 TRBV29-1 CSAQVGTASYEQYF
15 TRBJ2-3 TRBV27 CASSRQLAGGNTQYF
14 TRBJ2-1 TRBV5-1 CASSFRDSYNEQFF
15 TRBJ2-2 TRBV15 CATSSLLLRSGELFF
16 TRBJ2-4 TRBV12-3/TRBV12-4 CASSRQGARAKNIQYF
17 TRBJ2-1 TRBV7-3 CASSSPGQGNSYNEQFF
14 TRBJ1-1 TRBV3-1 CASSPNRGAGEAFF
14 TRBJ2-7 TRBV5-1 CASSLGLGSYEQYF
17 TRBJ2-1 TRBV5-4 CASSFGQGVKTYNEQFF
15 TRBJ2-4 TRBV20-1 CSAPAGQREKNIQYF
14 TRBJ2-4 TRBV12-3/TRBV12-4 CASERGGLENIQYF
13 TRBJ1-2 TRBV21-1 CASSKDRGLGYTF
14 TRBJ2-1 TRBV7-6 CASKAASSYNEQFF
14 TRBJ2-2 TRBV4-1 CASSQDRALGELFF
15 TRBJ2-2 TRBV14 CASTPVGGRTGELFF
15 TRBJ2-3 TRBV10-3 CAIRGRQGKTDTQYF
15 TRBJ2-1 TRBV7-8 CASSLPGLAGGGQFF
15 TRBJ2-7 TRBV5-1 CASSLVGGPRNEQYF